These 9 T cell receptor beta chains were all obtained from the same sample, sequenced in a study of blood T cells in healthy people across ages (dated by TCRdb to between 2014 and 2017). Library creation used 5' RACE. Sequencing was carried out with an Illumina HiSeq 2500. A second PCR of roughly 7 to 11 cycles was performed with a sample-barcoded 5' primer and a J-beta primer mix. TCRdb reprocessed the public reads (quality trimming at Q25 with fastp, clone calling with MiXCR) and kept in-frame beta chains. Each CDR3 protein gets just one entry, which takes the most common genes and DNA from the rows behind it. This sample is represented by approximately 680,000 distinct CDR3 sequences; 32% of them were singletons. The ten top clones hold 15% of the sample. Input material: blood. Every receptor here comes from a woman older than 75 in good health. Donor details come from another sample of the same person, matched by shared clones.

The table lists this clonotype with many counts. V and J are TRBV7-2 and TRBJ2-1; 8 bases fit TRBD2. V dropped 5 bases and J dropped 8; count of bases not matched to a gene: 5. Germline CDR1 and CDR2: SGHTA and FQGNSA. CDR3 length: 13 residues. CDR3 protein: CASSTRGGHEQFF. The CDR3 DNA follows: TGTGCCAGCAGCACCCGGGGGGGACATGAGCAGTTCTTC.

Concerning this clonotype itself: A much bigger clone sits one base away, suggesting this may be a read error. V gene TRBV25-1 combines with J gene TRBJ2-7, with 7 bases matching TRBD1. The CDR3 spans 12 residues. Germline loops: CDR1 MGHDK, CDR2 SYGVNS. CDR3 loop: CTSSATGAEQYF. The CDR3 region has the DNA TGTACCAGCAGTGCTACAGGGGCCGAGCAGTACTTC.

Many counts were recorded for this clonotype. The J gene is TRBJ2-1, the V gene TRBV5-1; 10 positions agree with TRBD2. Losses at the gene ends were 3 bases for V and 7 bases for J; bases not matched to a gene: 7. The CDR3 totals 15 residues. CDR1 is SGHRS and CDR2 is YFSETQ in the germline V gene. CDR3 in amino acids: CASSWVSGGINEQFF. The CDR3 DNA reads TGCGCCAGCAGCTGGGTTAGCGGGGGGATTAATGAGCAGTTCTTC.

This clonotype was observed a few times. The gene calls are TRBV25-1 and TRBJ1-1; D unclear. Germline CDR1 reads MGHDK; CDR2 reads SYGVNS. Trimming stripped 1 base from V and 1 base from J, with 10 bases between. The CDR3 totals 15 residues. CDR3 amino acids: CASSESGRRNTEAFF. The DNA of the CDR3 is TGTGCCAGCAGTGAATCCGGACGGAGGAACACTGAAGCTTTCTTT.

The chain joins TRBV5-1 to TRBJ2-4, with a possible D match to TRBD1 (5 bases). The DNA end lines up better with TRBJ2-7; the J call may be wrong. The germline V gene encodes CDR1 SGHRS and CDR2 YFSETQ. The CDR3 loop spans 12 amino acids. Written as DNA, the CDR3 is TGCGCCAGCAGCCCCGACAGAAACGAGCAGTACTTC. Translation gives CASSPDRNEQYF.

This clonotype was observed many times. V usage is TRBV4-2 and J usage is TRBJ2-7; D uncertain. CDR3 length equals 12 residues. Per germline, CDR1 LGHNA and CDR2 YNFKEQ. V lost 2 bases and J 3 bases, leaving 5 bases between the germline ends. CDR3 DNA sequence: TGTGCCAGCAGCCAACGGTACTACGAGCAGTACTTC. Protein sequence: CASSQRYYEQYF.

This clonotype was detected a few times. V usage is TRBV14 and J usage is TRBJ2-1, with D tentatively TRBD1 (6 bases). CDR1 is SGHDN, CDR2 FVKESK, per germline. V lost 4 bases, J lost 0 bases, and 10 bases lay in between. This CDR3 has 15 amino acids. The CDR3 nucleotides read TGTGCCAGCAGCCTGATACAGGGCTCCTACAATGAGCAGTTCTTC. It is translated as CASSLIQGSYNEQFF.

The table lists this clonotype with many counts. The chain has TRBV3-1 and TRBJ2-5; TRBD2 might be the D (5 bases). CDR1 is LGHDT and CDR2 is YNNKEL in the germline V gene (reference sequence). The CDR3 extends over 12 amino acids. The ends were cut back, 4 bases at V and 9 bases at J, with 12 bases in the middle. Here the CDR3 DNA reads TGTGCCAGCAGCCCAAATAAGAGGGCCCAGTACTTC. Protein sequence: CASSPNKRAQYF.

This clonotype was picked up a small number of times. The chain carries TRBV18 and TRBJ2-4, with unresolved D. CDR1 is KGHSH and CDR2 is LQKENI in the germline V gene. CDR3 length: 15 amino acids. Trimming shortened V by 1 base and J by 3 bases, and 10 bases separated the two germline ends. The CDR3 DNA sequence: TGTGCCAGCTCACCACTCCCCGATAACAAAAACATTCAGTACTTC. It translates to CASSPLPDNKNIQYF.